A selection of T cell receptor beta chains follows, all from one sample in a study of cytomegalovirus exposure and HLA in healthy donors. Only in-frame clones appear in the TCRdb table, and some are missing; sequencing was by immunoSEQ multiplex PCR. Of 99,000 or so clones listed, approximately 81% are singletons. The specimen sequenced was PBMCs. These receptor sequences come from a male donor in good health and CMV-seropositive. Both conserved end residues are part of each CDR3. The order of the fields is V gene, J gene, D gene, clone size, CDR3 protein, CDR3 DNA. The D gene is left open where the match is weak. The size of a clone is reported for some rows only, either as once, few or many, or as a class for expanded clones.

>TRBV2|TRBJ1-1|NA|NA
CASSDRTAEAFF
TGTGCCAGCAGTGATCGGACAGCTGAAGCTTTCTTT
>TRBV11-2|TRBJ1-6|NA|NA
CASTGGGLLQNSPLHF
TGTGCCAGCACGGGAGGGGGGCTTTTACAAAATTCACCCCTCCACTTT
>TRBV28|TRBJ2-1|TRBD1|NA
CASSHDRGHNEQFF
TGTGCCAGCAGCCATGACAGGGGCCACAATGAGCAGTTCTTC
>TRBV6-1|TRBJ1-2|NA|NA
CASSGRDYYGYTF
TGTGCCAGCAGTGGCAGGGATTACTATGGCTACACCTTC
>TRBV6-1|TRBJ1-4|NA|NA
CASSLNSATNEKLFF
TGTGCCAGCAGTCTGAATAGTGCAACTAATGAAAAACTGTTTTTT
>TRBV9|TRBJ2-5|TRBD1|NA
CASSVEAGGTETQYF
TGTGCCAGCAGCGTAGAGGCAGGGGGCACAGAGACCCAGTACTTC
>TRBV6-6|TRBJ1-3|NA|few
CASSNSGNTIYF
TGTGCCAGCTCAAACTCTGGAAACACCATATATTTT
>TRBV7-2|TRBJ1-1|NA|NA
CASSLLTVINTEAFF
TGTGCCAGCAGCTTACTTACAGTTATTAACACTGAAGCTTTCTTT
>TRBV19|TRBJ2-3|NA|NA
CASSIDRSGTQYF
TGTGCCAGTAGTATAGATCGGTCAGGTACGCAGTATTTT
>TRBV7-6|TRBJ2-5|TRBD1|NA
CASSLGTGGSRETQYF
TGTGCCAGCAGCTTAGGTACAGGGGGCTCGAGGGAGACCCAGTACTTC
>TRBV2|TRBJ2-3|NA|NA
CASSETPWATDTQYF
TGTGCCAGCAGTGAGACCCCGTGGGCGACAGATACGCAGTATTTT
>TRBV6-5|TRBJ2-7|TRBD2|once
CASSYSSGGVYEQYF
TGTGCCAGCAGTTACTCTAGCGGGGGGGTCTACGAGCAGTACTTC
>TRBV19|TRBJ1-1|NA|NA
CASSTAGHRSNTEAFF
TGTGCCAGTAGTACCGCAGGACATCGGTCAAACACTGAAGCTTTCTTT
>TRBV6-5|TRBJ2-6|TRBD1|NA
CAVGQGVSGANVLTF
TGTGCCGTTGGACAGGGGGTCTCTGGGGCCAACGTCCTGACTTTC
>TRBV29-1|TRBJ2-7|NA|few
CSVPKGPYEQYF
TGCAGCGTACCAAAGGGGCCCTACGAGCAGTACTTC
>TRBV30|TRBJ2-7|NA|NA
CAWSLIRGEQYF
TGTGCCTGGAGTTTGATCAGGGGTGAGCAGTACTTC
>TRBV6-1|TRBJ2-6|TRBD1|few
CASSVRQGAKGANVLTF
TGTGCCAGCAGTGTTCGACAGGGGGCTAAGGGGGCCAACGTCCTGACTTTC
>TRBV27|TRBJ2-7|TRBD1|NA
CASSNSGQGEYEQYF
TGTGCCAGCAGTAATTCGGGACAGGGCGAATACGAGCAGTACTTC
>TRBV2|TRBJ2-7|NA|NA
CASSEAGAKREQYF
TGTGCCAGCAGTGAGGCGGGGGCGAAGCGCGAGCAGTACTTC
>TRBV5-1|TRBJ1-2|TRBD1|NA
CASSYSGTGGYGYTF
TGCGCCAGCAGCTATTCCGGGACAGGGGGCTATGGCTACACCTTC
>TRBV4-2|TRBJ1-4|NA|NA
CASSQEKDASGINEKLFF
TGTGCCAGCAGCCAAGAGAAGGACGCCTCGGGGATTAATGAAAAACTGTTTTTT
>TRBV4-1|TRBJ1-1|NA|NA
CASSSGGAALEAFF
TGCGCCAGCAGCTCCGGCGGGGCGGCACTTGAAGCTTTCTTT
>TRBV14|TRBJ1-2|TRBD1|NA
CASSQGQDRGRRGYTF
TGTGCCAGCAGCCAAGGGCAGGACAGGGGGCGCCGCGGCTACACCTTC
>TRBV18|TRBJ2-5|TRBD2|NA
CASSPLPPSGGPQETQYF
TGTGCCAGCTCACCACTACCGCCTAGCGGGGGGCCACAAGAGACCCAGTACTTC
>TRBV5-1|TRBJ2-2|TRBD2|NA
CASSLVAGANTGELFF
TGCGCCAGCAGCTTGGTGGCGGGGGCGAACACCGGGGAGCTGTTTTTT
>TRBV6-4|TRBJ2-1|NA|NA
CASGGATYNEQFF
TGTGCCAGCGGAGGGGCTACCTACAATGAGCAGTTCTTC
>TRBV4-3|TRBJ2-2|TRBD1|few
CASSQDTRGRSGELFF
TGCGCCAGCAGCCAAGATACGAGGGGGCGAAGCGGGGAGCTGTTTTTT
>TRBV6-1|TRBJ2-7|TRBD1|NA
CASRVTGTGSYEQYF
TGTGCCAGCAGAGTAACCGGGACAGGGTCCTACGAGCAGTACTTC
>TRBV6-5|TRBJ1-1|NA|NA
CASSYSIGAGNTEAFF
TGTGCCAGCAGTTACTCGATAGGGGCTGGGAACACTGAAGCTTTCTTT